This TCR beta chain was recorded in a study of T cells in Graves' hyperthyroidism and ophthalmopathy. This clonotype came up many times. TCR beta CDR3 sequences were amplified from RNA transcripts. The primer set for the first-round RT-PCR of the TCR CDR3 was HTBI. TCRdb processed the multiplex PCR reads anew with MiXCR; each CDR3 protein has one entry. The table includes about 330,000 distinct CDR3 sequences, around 15% detected once. V lost 5 bases and J 14 bases, leaving 28 bases between the germline ends. Germline CDR1 is DFQATT and CDR2 is SNEGSKA (reference sequence). CDR3 length equals 16 residues.

This chain joins TRBV20-1 and TRBJ1-6, with D uncertain. Sequenced input: blood. This clonotype was sampled from a middle-aged woman with Graves' ophthalmopathy. CDR3 nucleotide sequence: TGCAGTGCTCTTCCCGCGGGTGTCCTCTGGAGTTCGGCCCTCCACTTT. Protein: CSALPAGVLWSSALHF.